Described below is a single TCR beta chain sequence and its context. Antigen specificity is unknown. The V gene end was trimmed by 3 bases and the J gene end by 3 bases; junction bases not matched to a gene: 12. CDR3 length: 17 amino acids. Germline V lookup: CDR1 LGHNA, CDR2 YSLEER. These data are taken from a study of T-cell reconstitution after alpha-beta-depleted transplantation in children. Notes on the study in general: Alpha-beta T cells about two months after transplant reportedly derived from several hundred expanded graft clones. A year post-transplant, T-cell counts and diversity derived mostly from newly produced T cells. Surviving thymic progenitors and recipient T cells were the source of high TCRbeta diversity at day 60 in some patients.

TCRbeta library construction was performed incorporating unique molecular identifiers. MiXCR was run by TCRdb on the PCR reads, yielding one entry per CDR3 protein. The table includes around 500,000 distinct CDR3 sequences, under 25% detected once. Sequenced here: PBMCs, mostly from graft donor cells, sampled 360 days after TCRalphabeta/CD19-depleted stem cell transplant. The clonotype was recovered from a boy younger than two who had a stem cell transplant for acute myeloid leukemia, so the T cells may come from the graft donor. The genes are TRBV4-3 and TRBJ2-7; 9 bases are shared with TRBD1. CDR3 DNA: TGCGCCAGCAGCCACTCCGTACCGGGACAGGGACACTACGAGCAGTACTTC. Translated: CASSHSVPGQGHYEQYF.